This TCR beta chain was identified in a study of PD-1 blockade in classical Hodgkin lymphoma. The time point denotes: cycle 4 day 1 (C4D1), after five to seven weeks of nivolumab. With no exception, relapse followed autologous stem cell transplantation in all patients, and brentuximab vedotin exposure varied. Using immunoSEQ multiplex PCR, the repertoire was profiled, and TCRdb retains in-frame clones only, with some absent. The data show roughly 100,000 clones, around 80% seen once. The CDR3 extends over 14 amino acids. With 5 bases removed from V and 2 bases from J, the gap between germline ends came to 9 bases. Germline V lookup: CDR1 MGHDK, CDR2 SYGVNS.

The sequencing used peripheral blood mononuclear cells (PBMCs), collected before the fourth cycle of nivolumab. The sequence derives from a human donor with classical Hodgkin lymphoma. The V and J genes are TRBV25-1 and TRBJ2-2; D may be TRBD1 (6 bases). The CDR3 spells CASSRRGNTGELFF. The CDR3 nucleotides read TGTGCCAGCAGTCGCAGGGGAAACACCGGGGAGCTGTTTTTT.